A selection of T cell receptor beta chains follows, all from one sample in a study of vaccination effects on CD4 cells after COVID-19. Sequencing used immunoSEQ multiplex PCR; TCRdb keeps in-frame clones, though not all of them. The sample carries some 68,000 clones, 75% recorded once. These TCRs are of unknown antigen specificity. The starting material was CD4+ T cells from PBMCs cultured with HCoV-OC43 spike peptides, obtained before COVID-19 vaccination. All receptors come from a human donor who received a COVID-19 vaccine. Both conserved end residues are part of each CDR3.

>TRBJ2-3|TRBV12-5
CASGLGPGLAGSTDTQYF
>TRBJ1-2|TRBV5-1
CASSLFSGFGYTF
>TRBJ1-3|TRBV6-2/TRBV6-3
CASSKVGSRNTIYF
>TRBJ2-5|TRBV5-1
CASSLKTSGGAWETQYF
>TRBJ2-3|TRBV27
CASSFGPDTQYF
>TRBJ2-3|TRBV18
CASSPRGDFTDTQYF
>TRBJ2-1|TRBV18
CASSPPQGLAGSEQFF
>TRBJ2-5|TRBV5-8
CASPVRPDRAYRDNQETQYF
>TRBJ2-1|TRBV2
CASSESPVWEQFF
>TRBJ2-1|TRBV11-3
CASMRTGGREQFF
>TRBJ2-5|TRBV6-2/TRBV6-3
CASSTRDGQETQYF
>TRBJ2-6|TRBV5-1
CASSLPTVSGANVLTF
>TRBJ2-2|TRBV7-3
CASSLTKNNRGPGELFF
>TRBJ2-2|TRBV27
CATNQGSGELFF
>TRBJ2-4|TRBV2
CASSGGGMGKNIQYF
>TRBJ2-1|TRBV9
CASSPEAGASYNEQFF
>TRBJ2-2|TRBV24-1
CATSDLGRVPTGELFF
>TRBJ1-2|TRBV11-2
CASSLRQDNGYTF
>TRBJ1-1|TRBV5-1
CASSSGPSRAFF
>TRBJ2-2|TRBV2
CASTYAGELFF
>TRBJ2-3|TRBV6-1
CASSVSPGAGTDTQYF
>TRBJ1-2|TRBV7-2
CASNPTGGSYGYTF
>TRBJ1-6|TRBV5-1
CASSLAGGGYNSPLHF
>TRBJ1-2|TRBV6-5
CASSYSPGTGYTF
>TRBJ1-6|TRBV2
CASSRQTSSYNSPLHF
>TRBJ2-5|TRBV18
CASSRFGEETQYF
>TRBJ2-5|TRBV7-2
CASSPLGGGGETQYF
>TRBJ2-5|TRBV19
CASSTTAGVQETQYF
>TRBJ1-6|TRBV9
CASSPAGYGSPLHF
>TRBJ1-6|TRBV19
CASTLRTGNSPLHF
>TRBJ1-2|TRBV14
CASSLQGPYGYTF
>TRBJ1-2|TRBV19
CASSISRDVLGATF
>TRBJ1-1|TRBV4-3
CASNSLPYENTEAFF
>TRBJ1-4|TRBV12-3/TRBV12-4
CASRRDANEKLFF
>TRBJ1-4|TRBV9
CASSGKGAPNEKLFF
>TRBJ1-4|TRBV3-1/TRBV3-2
CASSQGGGGEKLFF
>TRBJ2-3|TRBV29-1
CSAIQGPTDTQYF
>TRBJ1-2|TRBV3-1/TRBV3-2
CASSPRGNYGYTF
>TRBJ2-3|TRBV7-2
CASSPGWSTDTQYF
>TRBJ2-5|TRBV7-3
CASSLDQISQTQYF
>TRBJ2-1|TRBV12-5
CASGLVVSGGVNSYNEQFF
>TRBJ1-1|TRBV5-1
CASSDQGGTEAFF
>TRBJ2-5|TRBV6-5
CASSYSMSGGRETQYF